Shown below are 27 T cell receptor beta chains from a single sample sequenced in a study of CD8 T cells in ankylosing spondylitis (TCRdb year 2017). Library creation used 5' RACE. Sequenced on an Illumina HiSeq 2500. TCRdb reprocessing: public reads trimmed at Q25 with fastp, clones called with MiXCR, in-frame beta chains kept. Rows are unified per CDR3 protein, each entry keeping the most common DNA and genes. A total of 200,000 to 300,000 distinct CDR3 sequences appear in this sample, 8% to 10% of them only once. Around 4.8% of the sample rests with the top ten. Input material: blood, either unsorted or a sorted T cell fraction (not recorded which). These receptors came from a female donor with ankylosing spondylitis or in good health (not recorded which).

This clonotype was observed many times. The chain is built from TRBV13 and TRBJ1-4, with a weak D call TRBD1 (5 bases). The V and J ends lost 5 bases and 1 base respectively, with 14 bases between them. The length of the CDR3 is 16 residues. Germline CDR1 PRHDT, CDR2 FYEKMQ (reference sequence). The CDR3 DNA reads TGTGCCAGCAGCCATGAGCGCGGGGGAACTAATGAAAAACTGTTTTTT. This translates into CASSHERGGTNEKLFF.

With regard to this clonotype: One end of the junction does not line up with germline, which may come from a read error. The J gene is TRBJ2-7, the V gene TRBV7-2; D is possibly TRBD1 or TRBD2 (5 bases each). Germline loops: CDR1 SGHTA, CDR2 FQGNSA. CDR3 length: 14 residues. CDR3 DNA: TGTGCCAGCAGCTCCCCGGGACCAACCTCCCTTCCGCACTTC. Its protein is CASSSPGPTSLPHF. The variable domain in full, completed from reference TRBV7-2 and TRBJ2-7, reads GAGVSQSPSNKVTEKGKDVELRCDPISGHTALYWYRQSLGQGLEFLIYFQGNSAPDKSGLPSDRFSAERTGGSVSTLTIQRTQQEDSAVYLCASSSPGPTSLPHFGPGTRLTVT.

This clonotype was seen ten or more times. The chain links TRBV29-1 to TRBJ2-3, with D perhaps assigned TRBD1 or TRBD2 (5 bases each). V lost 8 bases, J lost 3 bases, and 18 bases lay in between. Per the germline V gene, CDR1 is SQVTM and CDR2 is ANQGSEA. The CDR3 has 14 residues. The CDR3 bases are TGCAGCCTCCGGGACCGAGTGGTTACAGATACGCAGTATTTT. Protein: CSLRDRVVTDTQYF.

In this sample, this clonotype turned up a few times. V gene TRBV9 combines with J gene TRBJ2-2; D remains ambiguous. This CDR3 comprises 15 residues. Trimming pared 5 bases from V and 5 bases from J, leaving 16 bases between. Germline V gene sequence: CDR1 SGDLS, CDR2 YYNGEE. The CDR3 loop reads CASSPRTVRTGELFF. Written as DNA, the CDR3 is TGTGCCAGCAGTCCGAGGACGGTGAGGACCGGGGAGCTGTTTTTT.

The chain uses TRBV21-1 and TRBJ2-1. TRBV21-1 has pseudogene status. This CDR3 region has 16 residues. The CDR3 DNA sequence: TGTGCCAGCAGCAAAGCGCGACGGGAGGTCCCCTATGAGCAGTTCTTC. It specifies CASSKARREVPYEQFF.

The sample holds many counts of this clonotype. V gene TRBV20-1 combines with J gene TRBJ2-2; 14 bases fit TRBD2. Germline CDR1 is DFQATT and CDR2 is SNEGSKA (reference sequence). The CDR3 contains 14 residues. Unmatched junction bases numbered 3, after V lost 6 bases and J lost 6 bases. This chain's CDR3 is CSAGLAGDSGELFF. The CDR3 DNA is TGCAGTGCGGGACTAGCGGGAGACTCCGGGGAGCTGTTTTTT.

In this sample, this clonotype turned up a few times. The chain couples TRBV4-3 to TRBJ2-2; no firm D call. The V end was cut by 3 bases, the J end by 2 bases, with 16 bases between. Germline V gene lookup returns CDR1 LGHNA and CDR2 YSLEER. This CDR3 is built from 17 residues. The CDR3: CASSHRPGQRNTGELFF. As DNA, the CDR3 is TGCGCCAGCAGCCATAGACCGGGCCAGAGAAACACCGGGGAGCTGTTTTTT.

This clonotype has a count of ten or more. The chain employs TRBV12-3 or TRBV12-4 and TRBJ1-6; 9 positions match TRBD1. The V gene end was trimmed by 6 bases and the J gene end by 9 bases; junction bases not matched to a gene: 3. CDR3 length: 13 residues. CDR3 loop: CASSRQGVSPLHF. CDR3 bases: TGTGCCAGCAGCCGACAGGGGGTTTCACCCCTCCACTTT.

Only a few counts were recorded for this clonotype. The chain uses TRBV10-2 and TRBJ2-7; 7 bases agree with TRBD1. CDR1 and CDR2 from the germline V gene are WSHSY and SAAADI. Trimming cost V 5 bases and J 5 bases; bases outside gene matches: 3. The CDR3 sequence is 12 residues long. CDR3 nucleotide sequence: TGCGCCAGCAGTCTGACAGGGAACGAGCAGTACTTC. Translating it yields CASSLTGNEQYF.

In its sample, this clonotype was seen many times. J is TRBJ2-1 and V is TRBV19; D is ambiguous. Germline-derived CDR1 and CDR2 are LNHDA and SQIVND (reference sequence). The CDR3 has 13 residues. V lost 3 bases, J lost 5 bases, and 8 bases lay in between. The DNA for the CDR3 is TGTGCCAGTAGTATCAGTCGGGACAATGAGCAGTTCTTC. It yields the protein CASSISRDNEQFF.

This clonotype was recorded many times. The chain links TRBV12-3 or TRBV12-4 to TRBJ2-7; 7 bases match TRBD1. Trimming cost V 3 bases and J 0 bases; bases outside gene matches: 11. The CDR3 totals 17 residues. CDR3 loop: CASSFLPGDRLSYEQYF. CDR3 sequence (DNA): TGTGCCAGCAGTTTTCTTCCCGGGGACAGACTCTCCTACGAGCAGTACTTC.

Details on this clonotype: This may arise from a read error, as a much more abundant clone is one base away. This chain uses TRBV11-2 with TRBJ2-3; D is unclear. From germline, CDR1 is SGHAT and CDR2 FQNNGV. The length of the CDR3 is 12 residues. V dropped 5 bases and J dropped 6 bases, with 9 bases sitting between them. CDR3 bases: TGTGCCAGCAGCGTTGCTATGGATACGCAGTATTTT. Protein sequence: CASSVAMDTQYF. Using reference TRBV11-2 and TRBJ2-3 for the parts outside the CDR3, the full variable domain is EAGVAQSPRYKIIEKRQSVAFWCNPISGHATLYWYQQILGQGPKLLIQFQNNGVVDDSQLPKDRFSAERLKGVDSTLKIQPAKLEDSAVYLCASSVAMDTQYFGPGTRLTVL.

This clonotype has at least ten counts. The CDR3 DNA is TGTGCCAGCACCTACAGGGAAGGGAGTTACGAGCAGTACTTC. The encoded protein is CASTYREGSYEQYF. The J gene is TRBJ2-7, the V gene TRBV6-1, with TRBD1 as a possible D gene (6 bases). CDR1 MNHNS and CDR2 SASEGT come from the germline V gene. The CDR3 length is 14 residues. Deletions cut 7 bases from V and 4 bases from J, with 17 bases between.

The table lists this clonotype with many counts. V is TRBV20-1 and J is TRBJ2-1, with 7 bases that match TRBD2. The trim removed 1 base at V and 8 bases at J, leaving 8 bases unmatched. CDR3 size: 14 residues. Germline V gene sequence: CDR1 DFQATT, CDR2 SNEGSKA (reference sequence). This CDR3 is CSARARGEGYEQFF. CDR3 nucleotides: TGCAGTGCTAGAGCCCGGGGGGAGGGCTATGAGCAGTTCTTC.

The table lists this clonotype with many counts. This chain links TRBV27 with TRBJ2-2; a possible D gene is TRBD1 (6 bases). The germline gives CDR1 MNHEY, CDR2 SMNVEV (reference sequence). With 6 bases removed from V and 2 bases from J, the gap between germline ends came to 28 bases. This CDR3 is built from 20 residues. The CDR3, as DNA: TGTGCCAGCAGCTTAAAATCTTACTTTAGGGTCAGGGGAAACACCGGGGAGCTGTTTTTT. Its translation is CASSLKSYFRVRGNTGELFF.

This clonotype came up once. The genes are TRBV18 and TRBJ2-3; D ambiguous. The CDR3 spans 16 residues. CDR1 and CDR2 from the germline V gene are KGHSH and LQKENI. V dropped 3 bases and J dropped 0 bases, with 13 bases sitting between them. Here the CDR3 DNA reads TGTGCCAGCTCACCGGGCCCTCCTGGGAGCACAGATACGCAGTATTTT. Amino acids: CASSPGPPGSTDTQYF.

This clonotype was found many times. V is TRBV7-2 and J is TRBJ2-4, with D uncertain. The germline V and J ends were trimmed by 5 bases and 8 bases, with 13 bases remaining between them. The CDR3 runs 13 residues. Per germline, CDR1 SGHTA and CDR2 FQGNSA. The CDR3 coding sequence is TGTGCCAGCAGCACTCTCCGTGAGGACATTCAGTACTTC. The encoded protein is CASSTLREDIQYF.

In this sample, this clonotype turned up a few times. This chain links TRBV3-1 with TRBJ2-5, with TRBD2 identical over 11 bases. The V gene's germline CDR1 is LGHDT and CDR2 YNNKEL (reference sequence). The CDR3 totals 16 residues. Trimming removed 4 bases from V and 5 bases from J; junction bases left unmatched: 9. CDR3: CASSPYTSGSGETQYF. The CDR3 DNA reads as TGTGCCAGCAGCCCTTACACTAGCGGGAGTGGGGAGACCCAGTACTTC.

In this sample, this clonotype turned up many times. In DNA form, the CDR3 reads TGCGCCAGCAGCTTGCGGGGGAATAATGAAAAACTGTTTTTT. Translation: CASSLRGNNEKLFF. The V call is TRBV5-1, the J call TRBJ1-4, with D possibly matching TRBD1 (5 bases). CDR1 is SGHRS and CDR2 is YFSETQ in the germline V gene. This CDR3 has 14 residues. Between the trimmed V and J ends, which lost 1 base and 4 bases, there was a span of 8 bases.

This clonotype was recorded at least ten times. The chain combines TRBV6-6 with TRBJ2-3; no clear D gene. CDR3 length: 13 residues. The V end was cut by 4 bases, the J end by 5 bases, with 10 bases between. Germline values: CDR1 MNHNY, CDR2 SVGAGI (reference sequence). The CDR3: CASSFGWGDTQYF. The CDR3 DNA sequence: TGTGCCAGCAGTTTTGGATGGGGAGATACGCAGTATTTT.

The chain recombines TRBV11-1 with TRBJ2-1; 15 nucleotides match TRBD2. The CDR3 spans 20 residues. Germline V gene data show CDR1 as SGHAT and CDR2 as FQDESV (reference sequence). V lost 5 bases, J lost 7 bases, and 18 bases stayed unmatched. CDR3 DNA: TGTGCCAGCAGCCCAATCCCGGGACTAGCGGGAGGAAGGCTGGGGAATGAGCAGTTCTTC. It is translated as CASSPIPGLAGGRLGNEQFF.

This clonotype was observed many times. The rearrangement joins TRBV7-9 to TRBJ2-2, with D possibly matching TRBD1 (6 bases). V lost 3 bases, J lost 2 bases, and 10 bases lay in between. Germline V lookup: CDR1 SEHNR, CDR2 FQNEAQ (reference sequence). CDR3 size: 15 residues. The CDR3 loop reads CASSFKGDNTGELFF. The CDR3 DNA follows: TGTGCCAGCAGCTTCAAGGGGGATAACACCGGGGAGCTGTTTTTT.

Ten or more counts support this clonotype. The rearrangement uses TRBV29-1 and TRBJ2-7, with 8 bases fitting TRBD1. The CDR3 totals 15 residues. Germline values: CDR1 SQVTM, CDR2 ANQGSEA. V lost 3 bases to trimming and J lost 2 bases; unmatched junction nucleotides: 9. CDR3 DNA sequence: TGCAGCGTTGAGTCCTCTCGACAGGGGACCTACGAGCAGTACTTC. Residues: CSVESSRQGTYEQYF.

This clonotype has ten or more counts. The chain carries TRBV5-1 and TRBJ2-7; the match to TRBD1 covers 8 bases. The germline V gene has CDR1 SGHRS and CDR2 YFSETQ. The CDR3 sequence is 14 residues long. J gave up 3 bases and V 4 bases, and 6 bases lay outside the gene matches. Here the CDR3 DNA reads TGCGCCAGCAGCCCCCGGGACAGGAACTACGAGCAGTACTTC. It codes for CASSPRDRNYEQYF.

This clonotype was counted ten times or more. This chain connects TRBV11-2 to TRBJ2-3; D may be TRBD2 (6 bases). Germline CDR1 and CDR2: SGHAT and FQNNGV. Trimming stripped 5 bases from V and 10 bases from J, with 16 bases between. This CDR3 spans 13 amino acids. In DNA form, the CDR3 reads TGTGCCAGCAGCACAAACCGGGACTTGTCGCAGTATTTT. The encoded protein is CASSTNRDLSQYF.

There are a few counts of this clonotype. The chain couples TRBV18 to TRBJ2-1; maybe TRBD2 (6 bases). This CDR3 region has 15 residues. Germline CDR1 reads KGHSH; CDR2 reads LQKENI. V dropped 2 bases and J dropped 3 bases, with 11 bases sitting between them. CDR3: CASSPSQGGYNEQFF. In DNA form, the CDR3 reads TGTGCCAGCTCACCAAGTCAGGGAGGCTACAATGAGCAGTTCTTC.

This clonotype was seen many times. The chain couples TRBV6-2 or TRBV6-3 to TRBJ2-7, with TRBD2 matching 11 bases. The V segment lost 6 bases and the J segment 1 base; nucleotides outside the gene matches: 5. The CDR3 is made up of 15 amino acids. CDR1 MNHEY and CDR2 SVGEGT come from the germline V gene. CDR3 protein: CASRRGTSGSYEQYF. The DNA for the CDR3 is TGTGCCAGCAGACGTGGGACTAGCGGTTCCTACGAGCAGTACTTC.